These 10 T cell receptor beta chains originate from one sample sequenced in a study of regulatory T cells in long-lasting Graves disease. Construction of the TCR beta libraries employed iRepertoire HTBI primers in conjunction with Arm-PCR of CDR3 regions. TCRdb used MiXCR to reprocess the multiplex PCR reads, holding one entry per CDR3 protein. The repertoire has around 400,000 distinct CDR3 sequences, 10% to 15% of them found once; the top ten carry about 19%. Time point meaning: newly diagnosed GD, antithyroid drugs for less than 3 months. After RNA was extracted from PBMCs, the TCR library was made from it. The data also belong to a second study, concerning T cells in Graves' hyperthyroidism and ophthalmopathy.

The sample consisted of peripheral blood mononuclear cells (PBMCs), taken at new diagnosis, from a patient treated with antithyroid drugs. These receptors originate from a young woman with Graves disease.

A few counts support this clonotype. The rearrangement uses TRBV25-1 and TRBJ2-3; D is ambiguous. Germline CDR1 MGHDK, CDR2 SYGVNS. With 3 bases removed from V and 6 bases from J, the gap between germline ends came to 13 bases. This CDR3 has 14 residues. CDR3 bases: TGTGCCAGCAGTGAGAAGCCCTTGGAGGATACGCAGTATTTT. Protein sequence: CASSEKPLEDTQYF.

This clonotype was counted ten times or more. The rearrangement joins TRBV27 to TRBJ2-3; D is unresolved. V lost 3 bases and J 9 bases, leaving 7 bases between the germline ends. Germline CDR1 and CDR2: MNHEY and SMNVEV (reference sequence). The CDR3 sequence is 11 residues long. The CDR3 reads CASSFGPTQYF. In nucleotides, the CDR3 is TGTGCCAGCAGTTTCGGGCCCACGCAGTATTTT.

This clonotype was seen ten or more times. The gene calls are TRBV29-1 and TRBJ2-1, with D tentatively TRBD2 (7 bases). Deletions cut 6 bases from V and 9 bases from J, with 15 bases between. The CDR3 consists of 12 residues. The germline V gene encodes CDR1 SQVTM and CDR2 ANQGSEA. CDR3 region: CSVTGPGGEQFF. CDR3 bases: TGCAGCGTGACAGGCCCGGGGGGTGAGCAGTTCTTC.

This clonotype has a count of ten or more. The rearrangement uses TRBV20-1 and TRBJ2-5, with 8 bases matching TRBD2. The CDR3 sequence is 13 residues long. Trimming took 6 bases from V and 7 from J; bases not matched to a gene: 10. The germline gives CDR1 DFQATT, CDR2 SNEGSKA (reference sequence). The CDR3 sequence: CSANSGGLGTQYF. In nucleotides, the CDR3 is TGCAGTGCAAACTCGGGGGGGCTAGGGACCCAGTACTTC.

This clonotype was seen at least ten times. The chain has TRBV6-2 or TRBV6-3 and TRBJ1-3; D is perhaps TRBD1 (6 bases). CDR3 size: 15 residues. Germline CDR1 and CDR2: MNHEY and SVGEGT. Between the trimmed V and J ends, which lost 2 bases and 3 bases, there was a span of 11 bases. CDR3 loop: CASSYRGSNGNTIYF. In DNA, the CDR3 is TGTGCCAGCAGTTACAGGGGGTCGAATGGAAACACCATATATTTT.

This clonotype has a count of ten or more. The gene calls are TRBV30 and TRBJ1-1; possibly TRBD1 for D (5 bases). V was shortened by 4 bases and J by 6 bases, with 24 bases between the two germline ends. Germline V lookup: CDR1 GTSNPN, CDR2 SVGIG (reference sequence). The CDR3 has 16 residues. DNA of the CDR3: TGTGCCTGGACGAGGGCTATTGGCACCCGGGGCGCTGAAGCTTTCTTT. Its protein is CAWTRAIGTRGAEAFF.

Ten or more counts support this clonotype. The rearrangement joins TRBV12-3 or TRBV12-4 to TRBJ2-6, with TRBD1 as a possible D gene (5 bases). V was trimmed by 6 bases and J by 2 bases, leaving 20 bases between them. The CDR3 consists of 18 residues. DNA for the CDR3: TGTGCCAGCAGCCCCCTTCAGGGTAATTACCCTGGGGCCAACGTCCTGACTTTC. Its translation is CASSPLQGNYPGANVLTF.

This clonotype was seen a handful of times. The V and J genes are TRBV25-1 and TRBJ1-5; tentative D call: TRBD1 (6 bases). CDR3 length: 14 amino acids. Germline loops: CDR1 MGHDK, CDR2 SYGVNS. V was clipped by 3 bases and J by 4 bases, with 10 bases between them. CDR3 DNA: TGTGCCAGCAGTGATAGGGGGGAAAATCAGCCCCAGCATTTT. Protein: CASSDRGENQPQHF.

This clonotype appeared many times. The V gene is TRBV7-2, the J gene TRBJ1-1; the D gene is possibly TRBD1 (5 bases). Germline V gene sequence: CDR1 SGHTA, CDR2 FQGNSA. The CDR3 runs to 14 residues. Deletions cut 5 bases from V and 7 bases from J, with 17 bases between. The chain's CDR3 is CASSLRIVGDEAFF. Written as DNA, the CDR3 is TGTGCCAGCAGCCTTAGGATAGTAGGGGATGAAGCTTTCTTT.

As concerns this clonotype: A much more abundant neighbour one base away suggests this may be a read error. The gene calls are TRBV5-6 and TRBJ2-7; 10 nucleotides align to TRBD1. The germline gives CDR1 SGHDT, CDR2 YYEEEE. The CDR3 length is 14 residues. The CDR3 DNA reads TGTGTCAGCAGCTGGACAGGGGGCTCCTACGAGCAGTACTTC. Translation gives CVSSWTGGSYEQYF.